One and the same sample provided the 9 T cell receptor beta chains below, sequenced in a study of shared clonotypes between healthy human individuals. TCRdb keeps only in-frame clones here, not all; method: immunoSEQ multiplex PCR. Here the sample spans about 1.4 million clones, roughly 96% being singletons. Sequenced sample: naive CD4+ T cells sorted from blood. Subset: CD45RA+ positively selected. The source of these receptors is a man younger than 40 in good health.

This clone was detected once. This sequence joins TRBV25-1 and TRBJ2-7, with 14 nucleotides matching TRBD2. Germline V gives CDR1 MGHDK, CDR2 SYGVNS. The V segment lost 10 bases and the J segment 10 bases; nucleotides outside the gene matches: 6. The length of the CDR3 is 12 residues. The CDR3 sequence: CATAGLAGAQYF. Here the CDR3 DNA reads TGTGCCACCGCGGGACTAGCGGGAGCCCAGTACTTC.

This chain links TRBV30 with TRBJ2-5, with D tentatively TRBD2 (6 bases). The CDR3 has 14 residues. V shed 1 base and J shed 2 bases, with 11 bases lying between them. Germline CDR1 reads GTSNPN; CDR2 reads SVGIG (reference sequence). For the CDR3, the DNA is TGTGCCTGGAGTGGGACTACCCTACAAGAGACCCAGTACTTC. Translating gives CAWSGTTLQETQYF.

J is TRBJ2-1 and V is TRBV6-5, with 9 positions matching TRBD2. V was clipped by 7 bases and J by 6 bases; unmatched bases: 10. Germline V CDR1 and CDR2: MNHEY, SVGAGI. The CDR3 is 15 amino acids. CDR3 coding DNA: TGTGCCAGCACTCCGCGGCTAGCGGGATCCAATGAGCAGTTCTTC. It codes for CASTPRLAGSNEQFF.

CDR3 coding DNA: TGTGCCAGCAGTGGTACAGGGCACGGGGAGCTGTTTTTT. This gives the protein CASSGTGHGELFF. The chain employs TRBV2 and TRBJ2-2; the D gene is possibly TRBD1 (6 bases). This CDR3 is built from 13 residues. In germline, CDR1 is SNHLY, CDR2 FYNNEI. V lost 4 bases and J 7 bases, leaving 10 bases between the germline ends.

This sequence joins TRBV18 and TRBJ2-3; no reliable D call. This CDR3 has 15 residues. In germline, CDR1 is KGHSH, CDR2 LQKENI. V was pared by 2 bases and J by 0 bases, with 9 bases between. CDR3 sequence (DNA): TGTGCCAGCTCACCAATGGACGGGAGCACAGATACGCAGTATTTT. Translation: CASSPMDGSTDTQYF.

The chain couples TRBV5-1 to TRBJ2-5; TRBD1 matches at 9 bases. The CDR3 spans 16 residues. J was trimmed by 5 bases and V by 2 bases; bases with no gene match: 10. The germline V gene encodes CDR1 SGHRS and CDR2 YFSETQ. The CDR3 DNA follows: TGCGCCAGCAGCTTCCAATCGACAGGGGGAAGGGAGACCCAGTACTTC. It encodes CASSFQSTGGRETQYF.

V is TRBV28 and J is TRBJ2-7; the match to TRBD1 covers 8 bases. J lost 1 base, V lost 3 bases, and 8 bases had no gene match. Germline CDR1 and CDR2: MDHEN and SYDVKM. The CDR3 spans 16 residues. In nucleotides, the CDR3 is TGTGCCAGCAGTTTTTTTGGGCGGACAGGGTCCTACGAGCAGTACTTC. This gives the protein CASSFFGRTGSYEQYF. Variable domain in full (rest from reference TRBV28 and TRBJ2-7): DVKVTQSSRYLVKRTGEKVFLECVQDMDHENMFWYRQDPGLGLRLIYFSYDVKMKEKGDIPEGYSVSREKKERFSLILESASTNQTSMYLCASSFFGRTGSYEQYFGPGTRLTVT.

This sequence joins TRBV5-1 and TRBJ2-3; 12 positions agree with TRBD2. The junction had 3 bases not matched to a gene; V was cut back by 2 bases and J by 2 bases. The CDR3 is 16 amino acids. The germline gives CDR1 SGHRS, CDR2 YFSETQ. CDR3 nucleotide sequence: TGCGCCAGCAGCTTTGGACTAGCGGGACCCACAGATACGCAGTATTTT. The encoded protein is CASSFGLAGPTDTQYF.

V and J are TRBV28 and TRBJ2-6, with a weak D call TRBD1 (6 bases). This CDR3 comprises 20 residues. Germline V gene lookup returns CDR1 MDHEN and CDR2 SYDVKM. The germline V and J ends were trimmed by 2 bases and 0 bases, with 20 bases remaining between them. CDR3 in DNA: TGTGCCAGCAGTTTAGGCCCAGACAGGTGGGCCTCCTCTGGGGCCAACGTCCTGACTTTC. Amino acids: CASSLGPDRWASSGANVLTF.